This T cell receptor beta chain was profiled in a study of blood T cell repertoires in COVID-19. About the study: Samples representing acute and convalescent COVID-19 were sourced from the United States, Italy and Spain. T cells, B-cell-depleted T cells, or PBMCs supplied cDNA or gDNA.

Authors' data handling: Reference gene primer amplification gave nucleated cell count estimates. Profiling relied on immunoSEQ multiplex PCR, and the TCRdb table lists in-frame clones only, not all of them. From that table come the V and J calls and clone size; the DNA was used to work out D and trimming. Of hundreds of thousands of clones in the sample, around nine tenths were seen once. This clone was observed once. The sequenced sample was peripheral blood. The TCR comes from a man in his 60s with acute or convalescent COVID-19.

The CDR3 protein is CASSTGQGLNSPLHF. The CDR3 region has the DNA TGTGCCAGCAGCACCGGACAGGGATTAAATTCACCCCTCCACTTT. The chain links TRBV7-2 to TRBJ1-6, with 8 bases lining up with TRBD1. The CDR3 covers 15 residues. V shed 5 bases, J shed 7 bases, and the junction held 7 bases outside the gene matches. Germline-derived CDR1 and CDR2 are SGHTA and FQGNSA.